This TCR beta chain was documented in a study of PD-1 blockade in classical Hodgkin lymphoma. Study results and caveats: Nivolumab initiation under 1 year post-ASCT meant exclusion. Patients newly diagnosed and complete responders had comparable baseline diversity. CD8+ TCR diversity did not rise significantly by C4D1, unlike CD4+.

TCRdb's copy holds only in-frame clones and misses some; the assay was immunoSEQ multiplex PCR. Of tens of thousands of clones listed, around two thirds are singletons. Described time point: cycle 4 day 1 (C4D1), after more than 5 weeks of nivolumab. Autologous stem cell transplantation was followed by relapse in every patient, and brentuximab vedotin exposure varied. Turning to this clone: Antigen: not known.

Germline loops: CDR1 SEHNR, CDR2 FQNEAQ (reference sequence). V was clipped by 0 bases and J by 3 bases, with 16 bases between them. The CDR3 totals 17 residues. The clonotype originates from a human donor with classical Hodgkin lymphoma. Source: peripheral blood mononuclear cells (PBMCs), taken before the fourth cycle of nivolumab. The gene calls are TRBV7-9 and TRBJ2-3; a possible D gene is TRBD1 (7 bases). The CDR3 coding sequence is TGTGCCAGCAGCTTAGCGAGGGCAGGGGGAGGAACAGATACGCAGTATTTT. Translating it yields CASSLARAGGGTDTQYF.